This TCR beta chain was captured by sequencing in a study of blood T cell repertoires in COVID-19. Turning to the study itself: Acute and convalescent COVID-19 samples came from the United States, Italy and Spain. PBMCs, B-cell-depleted T cells, or T cells provided the cDNA or gDNA that made up the material.

This CDR3 spans 14 amino acids. CDR1 and CDR2 from the germline V gene are SGHDN and FVKESK. Trimming removed 5 bases from V and 6 bases from J, with 11 bases in between. Authors' methods: Estimation of nucleated cell counts was performed using reference gene primer amplification. Clones were read by immunoSEQ multiplex PCR, and TCRdb kept only the in-frame ones, dropping some. That table supplies the V and J calls and clone size; D and trimming were determined from the DNA. The repertoire holds 65,000 to 80,000 clones, over 75% seen once, with 4.5% to 7% in the top ten. The source is a man aged 45-60 years with active COVID-19. The chain employs TRBV14 and TRBJ1-6; possibly TRBD1 for D (5 bases). The sample comprised peripheral blood. This CDR3 is CASSTRAPNSPLHF. In DNA form, the CDR3 reads TGTGCCAGCAGCACCAGGGCCCCTAATTCACCCCTCCACTTT.